Described below is a single T cell receptor beta chain sequence and its context. Its antigen is unknown. The CDR3 spans 15 residues. Germline CDR1 reads SGHRS; CDR2 reads YFSETQ. V shed 4 bases, J shed 9 bases, and the junction held 10 bases outside the gene matches. The data derive from a study of cytomegalovirus exposure and HLA in healthy donors. Donors consisted of healthy bone marrow donors. With 60 Vbeta and 13 Jbeta primers, the PCR was carried out. The data were produced by immunoSEQ multiplex PCR, yet TCRdb's version contains in-frame clones alone and is incomplete. The profile shows under 200,000 clones, about 83% of them singletons. Study-wide points: It was 150 to 200 TCR beta chains that were listed as cytomegalovirus-associated. Later on, a genetic analysis was performed. It linked a missense variant in DCLRE1C with V- and J-gene trimming of TCR beta. What TCR beta sequences reportedly achieved was accurate prediction of HLA-A and HLA-B alleles in most subjects.

Sequencing was carried out using PBMCs. The sequence derives from a young woman in good health and CMV-seropositive. J is TRBJ1-6 and V is TRBV5-1; TRBD1 agrees at 7 bases. CDR3 in amino acids: CASSQGRQGGSPLHF. CDR3 nucleotide sequence: TGCGCCAGCAGCCAAGGGCGTCAGGGGGGTTCACCCCTCCACTTT. The variable domain in full, completed from reference TRBV5-1 and TRBJ1-6, reads KAGVTQTPRYLIKTRGQQVTLSCSPISGHRSVSWYQQTPGQGLQFLFEYFSETQRNKGNFPGRFSGRQFSNSRSEMNVSTLELGDSALYLCASSQGRQGGSPLHFGNGTRLTVT.